This paragraph reports one TCR beta chain. Its antigen remains unknown. The sample belongs to a study of spatial heterogeneity in lung cancer. Study-wide results and limits: Follow-up blood showed ubiquitous expanded tumor TCRs less than blood at resection did.

Germline loops: CDR1 SNHLY, CDR2 FYNNEI. The CDR3 loop spans 14 amino acids. The trim removed 8 bases at V and 1 base at J, leaving 7 bases unmatched. TCRdb reprocessed the 5' RACE reads via MiXCR and lists one record per CDR3 protein. The repertoire holds about 17,000 distinct CDR3 sequences, with 19% as singletons. Described time point: blood at routine non-recurrence follow-up after resection. Unsorted whole RNA samples from tumor, nontumor lung or frozen PBMC were sequenced. The sequencing here drew on PBMCs, taken at follow-up. This sequence joins TRBV2 and TRBJ2-5; 7 nucleotides align to TRBD1. The source is a male donor with early-stage non-small cell lung cancer. DNA of the CDR3: TGTGCCAGCCTAGGTGGGACAGCCCAAGAGACCCAGTACTTC. Its translation: CASLGGTAQETQYF.